The present T cell receptor (beta chain) was sequenced within a study of cytomegalovirus exposure and HLA in healthy donors. The wider study: Within the Caucasian-associated ancestry cluster were around 81% of the roughly 400 genotyped donors.

The CDR3 contains 14 residues. Germline loops: CDR1 SGHAT, CDR2 FQDESV (reference sequence). With 1 base clipped from V and 7 bases from J, the junction kept 3 bases outside the gene matches. Primers for the PCR totalled 60 Vbeta and 13 Jbeta. The repertoire was sequenced with immunoSEQ multiplex PCR; TCRdb's copy has only in-frame clones and lacks some. The sample holds 120,000 to 150,000 clones, around three fifths seen once. Overall study findings and caveats: Only CMV serostatus was available as immune exposure information.

Healthy bone marrow donors made up the donors. In the case of this clone: Its target is not known.

The J gene is TRBJ2-1, the V gene TRBV11-1; TRBD2 matches 8 bases. The source of this sequence is a young woman in good health and CMV-seropositive. The material sequenced was PBMCs. CDR3 sequence: CASSLGRGENEQFF. The CDR3 DNA reads TGTGCCAGCAGCTTAGGGCGGGGGGAGAATGAGCAGTTCTTC. Variable domain in full (rest from reference TRBV11-1 and TRBJ2-1): EAEVAQSPRYKITEKSQAVAFWCDPISGHATLYWYRQILGQGPELLVQFQDESVVDDSQLPKDRFSAERLKGVDSTLKIQPAELGDSAMYLCASSLGRGENEQFFGPGTRLTVL.